A selection of T cell receptor beta chains follows, all from one sample in a study of blood T cell repertoires in COVID-19. Produced via immunoSEQ multiplex PCR; TCRdb's table is partial and in-frame only. The repertoire holds roughly 230,000 clones, with roughly 88% as singletons. Sequencing was performed on peripheral blood. The receptors come from a human donor in a cohort sampled during active COVID-19. The CDR3 runs from the conserved cysteine through the conserved F or W. A D gene is named only where the DNA matches it firmly. Size values are once, few and many counts, or a class for expanded clones, and some rows have none.

J gene | D gene | V gene | clone size | CDR3 DNA | CDR3 protein
TRBJ2-2 | NA | TRBV7-2 | NA | TGTGCCAGCAGCCGCCGGGACACTATGAACACCGGGGAGCTGTTTTTT | CASSRRDTMNTGELFF
TRBJ2-3 | TRBD1 | TRBV16 | NA | TGTGCCAGCAGCCAAATCCGCTCTCTGACAGGGTACAGCACAGATACGCAGTATTTT | CASSQIRSLTGYSTDTQYF
TRBJ2-5 | TRBD2 | TRBV6-2/TRBV6-3 | NA | TGTGCCAGCAGTTACTCGAAGTTGGGACTAGCGGGAGGGCCACTAGAGACCCAGTACTTC | CASSYSKLGLAGGPLETQYF
TRBJ2-7 | NA | TRBV10-3 | NA | TGTGCCATCAGTGAGCCGGTCCAACTCGAGCAGTACTTC | CAISEPVQLEQYF
TRBJ1-2 | TRBD1 | TRBV19 | NA | TGTGCCAGTAGTCGGACAGGGTCTAGCTATGGCTACACCTTC | CASSRTGSSYGYTF
TRBJ2-7 | NA | TRBV3-1/TRBV3-2 | NA | TGTGCCAGCAGCCAATTGAAGAGACTAGAATACGAGCAGTACTTC | CASSQLKRLEYEQYF
TRBJ1-1 | TRBD1 | TRBV6-5 | once | TGTGCCAGCAGTTTCCGGGACAGGGAGGCTTTCTTT | CASSFRDREAFF
TRBJ2-1 | NA | TRBV7-9 | NA | TGTGCCAGCAGATCGGGGGCGGGAGTAGGCAATGAGCAGTTCTTC | CASRSGAGVGNEQFF
TRBJ1-1 | NA | TRBV5-4 | once | TGTGCCAGCAAACAGGGTTTTATAAACACTGAAGCTTTCTTT | CASKQGFINTEAFF
TRBJ2-3 | TRBD2 | TRBV19 | NA | TGTGCCAGTAGTTATCTAGCGGGAGCCGACACAGATACGCAGTATTTT | CASSYLAGADTDTQYF
TRBJ2-1 | NA | TRBV10-3 | NA | TGTGCCATCAGTGAGCTGTTATCTGATGGCAGGGTGGATGAGCAGTTCTTC | CAISELLSDGRVDEQFF
TRBJ1-1 | NA | TRBV7-8 | NA | TGTGCCAGCAGCTTTGGGAGGGACACTGAAGCTTTCTTT | CASSFGRDTEAFF
TRBJ2-7 | TRBD2 | TRBV15 | NA | TGTGCCACCAGCTCGGGACTAGCGGGGGGGCTCTACGAGCAGTACTTC | CATSSGLAGGLYEQYF
TRBJ2-7 | TRBD2 | TRBV5-1 | NA | TGCGCCAGCAGCCACTTAGCGGGGGGAACTTACGAGCAGTACTTC | CASSHLAGGTYEQYF
TRBJ2-7 | TRBD1 | TRBV14 | NA | TGTGCCAGCAGCCGACAGGGATCCGAGCAGTACTTC | CASSRQGSEQYF
TRBJ1-2 | NA | TRBV6-1 | NA | TGTGCCAGCAGTGAAGGGGACACGGGCTATGGCTACACCTTC | CASSEGDTGYGYTF